This T cell receptor (beta chain) was identified in a study of patients and donors after allogeneic stem cell transplantation. This CDR3 has 16 residues. CDR1 PRHDT and CDR2 FYEKMQ come from the germline V gene (reference sequence). V was clipped by 5 bases and J by 7 bases; unmatched bases: 10. TCRdb used MiXCR to reprocess the RT-PCR reads, holding one entry per CDR3 protein. This sample carries roughly 200,000 distinct CDR3 sequences, 41% of them seen once, and the ten largest clones take approximately 30%. The sequencing sample was made of blood, either unsorted or a sorted T cell fraction (not recorded which). The chain employs TRBV13 and TRBJ2-2; 10 nucleotides align to TRBD1. This TCR was sampled from a human donor who was either an allogeneic HSCT recipient or a stem cell or donor lymphocyte infusion donor (not recorded which). It is not recorded whose cells these are; they may come from a transplant donor. CDR3 sequence reads: CASSTRQGAILGELFF. In DNA, the CDR3 is TGTGCCAGCAGCACCCGACAGGGGGCGATTCTCGGGGAGCTGTTTTTT.